This T cell receptor (beta chain) was captured in a study of OX40 agonist ivuxolimab in advanced cancers. Study-level results: Both blood CD4+ and CD8+ T cells showed clonal growth by week 6 at 0.1 to 3.0 mg/kg.

The CDR3 spans 18 residues. CDR1 SGHRS and CDR2 YFSETQ come from the germline V gene. V shed 0 bases, J shed 4 bases, and the junction held 13 bases outside the gene matches. Clones were read by immunoSEQ multiplex PCR, and TCRdb kept only the in-frame ones, dropping some. The table lists roughly 25,000 clones, more than 75% of them singletons, with 13% to 15% in the top ten. With regard to this clone: The antigen remains unidentified.

The specimen was CD4+ or CD8+ T cells sorted from blood, collected in a trial of the OX40 agonist ivuxolimab. The V call is TRBV5-1, the J call TRBJ1-2; 9 bases are a match to TRBD1. This receptor was obtained from an adult with an advanced solid tumor such as melanoma, head and neck, liver or kidney cancer. The CDR3 protein is CASSLAEDTGGRSYGYTF. CDR3 nucleotide sequence: TGCGCCAGCAGCTTGGCGGAGGACACAGGGGGCAGGAGCTATGGCTACACCTTC.